The 12 T cell receptor beta chains given below trace back to one sample, sequenced in a study of T cells after yellow fever vaccination. In TCRdb, the 5' RACE reads were re-called with MiXCR into one record per CDR3 protein. Of about 430,000 distinct CDR3 sequences listed, roughly a sixth are singletons. The sequences come from PBMCs, collected before the yellow fever booster vaccination. These receptors were obtained from a man in his late teens or twenties who received the YFV17D yellow fever vaccine.

The CDR3 DNA sequence: TGTGCCAGCAGCGGCACACCTGTGAACACTGAAGCTTTCTTT. It codes for CASSGTPVNTEAFF. The chain carries TRBV5-5 and TRBJ1-1; no reliable D call. Per the germline V gene, CDR1 is SGHKS and CDR2 is YYEKEE (reference sequence). Trimming removed 4 bases at V and 0 bases at J, with 10 bases between. The CDR3 loop spans 14 amino acids.

In this sample, this clonotype turned up a few times. The chain has TRBV5-1 and TRBJ1-1, with TRBD1 as a possible D gene (6 bases). Germline V lookup: CDR1 SGHRS, CDR2 YFSETQ. The CDR3 contains 13 residues. V lost 4 bases and J 12 bases, leaving 19 bases between the germline ends. As DNA, the CDR3 is TGCGCCAGCAGCCCGAGGGGACATGAAGATACTTTCTTT. Its protein is CASSPRGHEDTFF.

On this clonotype: A read error may explain this, as a much larger clone is one base away. The rearrangement links TRBV7-2 to TRBJ1-2; the D gene is possibly TRBD1 (5 bases). The CDR3 sequence is 15 residues long. The germline gives CDR1 SGHTA, CDR2 FQGNSA. CDR3 sequence reads: CANSLRGGGSGGYTF. CDR3 DNA: TGTGCCAACAGCTTACGGGGCGGGGGGAGTGGTGGCTACACCTTC.

J is TRBJ1-2 and V is TRBV5-1; D is perhaps TRBD1 (5 bases). V lost 4 bases and J lost 8, with 18 bases in between. The CDR3 length is 14 residues. Germline V gene data show CDR1 as SGHRS and CDR2 as YFSETQ. The chain's CDR3 is CASSPRVPRGGYTF. The DNA of the CDR3 is TGCGCCAGCAGCCCCCGGGTCCCGAGGGGCGGCTACACCTTC.

The genes are TRBV7-2 and TRBJ2-5; TRBD2 aligns across 8 bases. The CDR3 has 16 residues. Germline lookup yields CDR1 SGHTA and CDR2 FQGNSA. Unmatched junction bases numbered 10, after V lost 5 bases and J lost 2 bases. CDR3 bases: TGTGCCAGCAGCCTCTTGAGCTCGGGGGGGCAAGAGACCCAGTACTTC. Translating it yields CASSLLSSGGQETQYF.

This clonotype was detected a few times. The chain joins TRBV11-2 to TRBJ1-1; D remains ambiguous. The germline V gene has CDR1 SGHAT and CDR2 FQNNGV. Trimming shortened V by 3 bases and J by 1 base, and 12 bases separated the two germline ends. This CDR3 is built from 15 residues. The CDR3 DNA is TGTGCCAGCAGCTTCCGAGGAGAGAAGAACACTGAAGCTTTCTTT. Its translation is CASSFRGEKNTEAFF.

This clonotype was counted between two and nine times. The CDR3: CASQNRGIDEQFF. For the CDR3, the DNA is TGTGCCAGCCAGAACAGGGGGATCGATGAGCAGTTCTTC. The V and J genes are TRBV5-6 and TRBJ2-1, with TRBD1 matching over 8 bases. Germline V lookup: CDR1 SGHDT, CDR2 YYEEEE. CDR3 length: 13 amino acids. Trimming at V came to 7 bases and at J to 8 bases, leaving 8 bases not matched to a gene.

This clonotype was counted between two and nine times. The V call is TRBV7-3, the J call TRBJ1-1; 8 bases are a match to TRBD1. Germline assignment: CDR1 SGHTA and CDR2 FQGTGA. The V gene end was trimmed by 6 bases and the J gene end by 3 bases; junction bases not matched to a gene: 3. CDR3 length: 13 residues. The CDR3, as DNA: TGTGCCAGCAGGGGACAGGACTACACTGAAGCTTTCTTT. Translated: CASRGQDYTEAFF.

The gene calls are TRBV6-5 and TRBJ1-2; 8 nucleotides align to TRBD1. After removal of 6 bases from V and 6 bases from J, the junction contained 12 bases not matched to a gene. CDR3 length: 15 amino acids. CDR1 and CDR2 from the germline V gene are MNHEY and SVGAGI. The CDR3 sequence is CASRLTSGGRNGYTF. CDR3 nucleotide sequence: TGTGCCAGCAGATTAACTTCAGGGGGCCGGAATGGCTACACCTTC.

The chain links TRBV7-8 to TRBJ2-7, with 8 bases matching TRBD2. The CDR3 has 14 amino acids. V was clipped by 5 bases and J by 3 bases; unmatched bases: 6. Germline V gene lookup returns CDR1 SGHVS and CDR2 FQNEAQ. CDR3 sequence: CASSPSGLDYEQYV. CDR3 nucleotide sequence: TGTGCCAGCAGCCCTAGCGGGCTCGACTACGAGCAGTACGTC.

The V call is TRBV6-1, the J call TRBJ2-1; D possibly corresponds to TRBD1 (6 bases). The germline V gene has CDR1 MNHNS and CDR2 SASEGT. CDR3 length equals 13 residues. Trimming pared 8 bases from V and 4 bases from J, leaving 12 bases between. CDR3 sequence (DNA): TGTGCCAGCGGACAGTACCCTTACAATGAGCAGTTCTTC. This translates into CASGQYPYNEQFF.

The chain links TRBV18 to TRBJ1-2; D uncertain. V lost 0 bases to trimming and J lost 8 bases, with 10 bases between them. The CDR3 runs 13 residues. CDR1 is KGHSH and CDR2 is LQKENI in the germline V gene. The CDR3 nucleotides are TGTGCCAGCTCACCACCAGTCCTGGACGGCTACACCTTC. It encodes CASSPPVLDGYTF.